This T cell receptor beta chain was identified during a study of blood T cell repertoires in COVID-19. The CDR3 loop spans 14 amino acids. Looked up from germline, CDR1 is MNHEY and CDR2 is SMNVEV (reference sequence). The ends lost 4 bases at V and 1 base at J; junction bases unmatched: 1. The repertoire was sequenced with immunoSEQ multiplex PCR; TCRdb's copy has only in-frame clones and lacks some. The sample lists hundreds of thousands of clones; around nine tenths were seen once. The sequenced sample consisted of PBMCs or T cells enriched from blood (not recorded which). The chain couples TRBV27 to TRBJ2-5, with 9 bases fitting TRBD1. The source is a woman between 35 and 50 years old who had recovered from COVID-19. The CDR3 sequence is CASSSQGAQETQYF. The CDR3 DNA reads TGTGCCAGCAGTTCACAGGGGGCCCAAGAGACCCAGTACTTC.